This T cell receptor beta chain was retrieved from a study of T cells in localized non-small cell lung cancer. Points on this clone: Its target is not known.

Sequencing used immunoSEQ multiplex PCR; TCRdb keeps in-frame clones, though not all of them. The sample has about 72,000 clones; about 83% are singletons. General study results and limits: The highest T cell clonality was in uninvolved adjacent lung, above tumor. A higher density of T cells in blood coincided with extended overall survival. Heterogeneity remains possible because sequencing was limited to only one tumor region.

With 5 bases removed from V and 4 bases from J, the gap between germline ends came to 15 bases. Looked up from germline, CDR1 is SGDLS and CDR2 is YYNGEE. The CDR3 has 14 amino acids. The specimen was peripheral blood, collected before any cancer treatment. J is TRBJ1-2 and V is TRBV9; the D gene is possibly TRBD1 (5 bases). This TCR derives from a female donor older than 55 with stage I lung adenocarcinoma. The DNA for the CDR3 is TGTGCCAGCAGTGATGGGAGACAGTTCTATGGCTACACCTTC. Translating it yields CASSDGRQFYGYTF. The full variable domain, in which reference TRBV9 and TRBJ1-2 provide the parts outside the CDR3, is DSGVTQTPKHLITATGQRVTLRCSPRSGDLSVYWYQQSLDQGLQFLIQYYNGEERAKGNILERFSAQQFPDLHSELNLSSLELGDSALYFCASSDGRQFYGYTFGSGTRLTVV.